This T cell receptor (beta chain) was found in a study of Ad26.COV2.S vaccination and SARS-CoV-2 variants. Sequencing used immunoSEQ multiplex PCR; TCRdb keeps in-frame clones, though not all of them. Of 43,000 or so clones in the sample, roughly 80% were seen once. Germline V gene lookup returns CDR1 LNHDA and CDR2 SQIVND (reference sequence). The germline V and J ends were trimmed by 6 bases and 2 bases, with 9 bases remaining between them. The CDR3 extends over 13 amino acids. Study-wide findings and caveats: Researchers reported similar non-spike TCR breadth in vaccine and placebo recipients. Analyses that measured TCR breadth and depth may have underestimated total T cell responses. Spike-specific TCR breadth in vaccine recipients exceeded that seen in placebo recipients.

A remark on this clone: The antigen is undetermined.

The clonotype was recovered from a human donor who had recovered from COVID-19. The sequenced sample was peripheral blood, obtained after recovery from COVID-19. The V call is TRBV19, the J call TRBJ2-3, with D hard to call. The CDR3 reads CASSPGNTDTQYF. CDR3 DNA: TGTGCCAGTAGCCCTGGAAACACAGATACGCAGTATTTT.